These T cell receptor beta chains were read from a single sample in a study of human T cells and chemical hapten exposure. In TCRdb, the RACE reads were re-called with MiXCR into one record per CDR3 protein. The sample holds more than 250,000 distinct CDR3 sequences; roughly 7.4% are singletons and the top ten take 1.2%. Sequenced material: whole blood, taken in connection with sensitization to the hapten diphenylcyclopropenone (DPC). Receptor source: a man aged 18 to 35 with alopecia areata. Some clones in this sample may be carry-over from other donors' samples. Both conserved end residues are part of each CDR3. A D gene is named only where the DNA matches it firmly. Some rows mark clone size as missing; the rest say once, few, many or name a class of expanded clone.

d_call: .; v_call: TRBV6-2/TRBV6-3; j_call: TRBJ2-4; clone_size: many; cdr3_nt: TGTGCCAGCAGTGTCTCGCGGGTGAAAAACATTCAGTACTTC; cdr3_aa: CASSVSRVKNIQYF
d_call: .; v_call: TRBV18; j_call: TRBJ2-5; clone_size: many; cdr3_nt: TGTGCCAGCTCACCAAGGCTAATCAGACCTTCGGGGACCCAGTACTTC; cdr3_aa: CASSPRLIRPSGTQYF
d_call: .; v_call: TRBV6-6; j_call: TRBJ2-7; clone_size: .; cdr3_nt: TGTGCCAGCAGTTACTACAGGGCGAGGCACGAGCAGTACTTC; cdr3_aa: CASSYYRARHEQYF
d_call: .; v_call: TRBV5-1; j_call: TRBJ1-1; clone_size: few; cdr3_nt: TGCGCCAGCAGCTTGGGACCCGGATCTGAAGCTTTCTTT; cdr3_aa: CASSLGPGSEAFF
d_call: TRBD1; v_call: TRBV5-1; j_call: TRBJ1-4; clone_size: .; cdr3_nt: TGCGCCAGCAGCTTAGGGACAGGGAGGACTAATGAAAAACTGTTTTTT; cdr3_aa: CASSLGTGRTNEKLFF
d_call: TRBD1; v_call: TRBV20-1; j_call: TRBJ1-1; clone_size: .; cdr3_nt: TGCAGTGCTAAACGGGACAGGGGGGGCACTGAAGCTTTCTTT; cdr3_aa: CSAKRDRGGTEAFF
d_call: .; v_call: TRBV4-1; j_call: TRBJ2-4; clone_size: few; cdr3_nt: TGCGCCAGCAGCCAGGCAGGGGATATTGGGGGAGACCCCGCCAAAAACATTCAGTACTTC; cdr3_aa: CASSQAGDIGGDPAKNIQYF
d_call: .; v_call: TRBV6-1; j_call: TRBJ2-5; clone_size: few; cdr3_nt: TGTGCCGGCAAGTGGTTTGGGGGAGAGACCCAGTACTTC; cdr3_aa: CAGKWFGGETQYF
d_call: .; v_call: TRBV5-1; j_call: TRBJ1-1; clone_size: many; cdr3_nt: TGCGCCAGCAGCTTGGGGCCTGGGGACACTGAAGCTTTCTTT; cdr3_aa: CASSLGPGDTEAFF
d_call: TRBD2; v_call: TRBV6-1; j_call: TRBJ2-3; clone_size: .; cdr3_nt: TGTGCCAGCAGCGGGACTAGCTCAGATACGCAGTATTTT; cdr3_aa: CASSGTSSDTQYF